This TCR beta chain was obtained from a study of cytomegalovirus exposure and HLA in healthy donors. Study conclusions and caveats: At a 0.05 false discovery rate, a later analysis found 16,951 TCR beta sequences to be associated with HLA alleles.

The PCR ran on 60 Vbeta and 13 Jbeta primers. Sequencing was performed with immunoSEQ multiplex PCR; in TCRdb, only in-frame clones are kept and a portion is missing. The sample has some 69,000 clones, approximately 70% seen once. As for this clone: What it binds is not known.

CDR3 length: 14 amino acids. The germline V and J ends were trimmed by 1 base and 7 bases, with 14 bases remaining between them. The germline V gene has CDR1 SEHNR and CDR2 FQNEAQ (reference sequence). Source material: PBMCs. The chain has TRBV7-9 and TRBJ2-7, with D possibly matching TRBD2 (6 bases). The clonotype comes from a male donor in good health and CMV-seropositive. The CDR3: CASSLVEGLGEQYF. CDR3 in DNA: TGTGCCAGCAGCTTAGTGGAGGGTCTGGGAGAGCAGTACTTC.